These T cell receptor beta chains were read from a single sample in a study of T-cell reconstitution after alpha-beta-depleted transplantation in children. TCRdb reanalysed the PCR reads using MiXCR and keeps one entry per CDR3 protein. The table records 280,000 or so distinct CDR3 sequences, 11% of them present only once. Material: peripheral blood, obtained 180 days after TCRalphabeta/CD19-depleted stem cell transplant. The source of these receptors is a male patient under 10 years old who had a stem cell transplant for chronic granulomatous disease, so the T cells may come from the graft donor. Each CDR3 is given with its conserved first and last residue. The D gene is left open where the match is weak. Size is omitted from some rows. Given values are once, few, many or a class for expanded clones.

d_call	v_call	clone_size	j_call	cdr3_nt	cdr3_aa
.	TRBV13	many	TRBJ2-7	TGTGCCAGCAGCTTAGGCCGGAGTACCTACGAGCAGTACTTC	CASSLGRSTYEQYF
TRBD1	TRBV28	.	TRBJ1-1	TGTGCCAGCAGCCTTTTCACAGGGGTGACCAAAGCTTTCTTT	CASSLFTGVTKAFF
.	TRBV15	many	TRBJ1-2	TGTGCCACCAGCAGAGAAATGGGCGACTATGGCTACACCTTC	CATSREMGDYGYTF
TRBD2	TRBV5-8	many	TRBJ2-2	TGTGCCAGCAGCTTTCTTCTCCGGGGAGGGACCGGGGAGCTGTTTTTT	CASSFLLRGGTGELFF
.	TRBV19	.	TRBJ2-1	TGTGCCAGTAGTATAGGACAGAGTAGGAATGAGCAGTTCTTC	CASSIGQSRNEQFF
TRBD1	TRBV6-5	many	TRBJ2-2	TGTGCCAGCAGTACCGACAGGGCGAACACCGGGGAGCTGTTTTTT	CASSTDRANTGELFF
.	TRBV10-2	many	TRBJ2-7	TGCGCCAGCAGTGAACTTCAGGGGATCGGGTACGAGCAGTACTTC	CASSELQGIGYEQYF
TRBD1	TRBV19	many	TRBJ2-2	TGTGCCAGTAGTATTCGGGACAGGGGGTATACCGGGGAGCTGTTTTTT	CASSIRDRGYTGELFF
.	TRBV6-2/TRBV6-3	many	TRBJ2-1	TGTGCCAGCAGTTCCACGCGTTCTGGGTTCTTC	CASSSTRSGFF
.	TRBV20-1	many	TRBJ2-7	TGCAGTGCTAGGGCCCCTAGCGTTAAGAGGGAGCAGTACTTC	CSARAPSVKREQYF
TRBD1	TRBV6-1	.	TRBJ2-1	TGTGCCAGCAGTGCTTTCGGACAGGGGTACAATGAGCAGTTCTTC	CASSAFGQGYNEQFF
.	TRBV4-3	many	TRBJ2-3	TGCGCCAGCAGCCCCCAACGGGGGGCAGAAGATACGCAGTATTTT	CASSPQRGAEDTQYF
TRBD1	TRBV7-3	few	TRBJ2-3	TGTGCCATGACGCCGGGACAGAGCTTCACAGATACGCAGTATTTT	CAMTPGQSFTDTQYF
TRBD2	TRBV20-1	many	TRBJ2-1	TGCAGTCGACTTGCTAGCGGAAACAATGAGCAGTTCTTC	CSRLASGNNEQFF